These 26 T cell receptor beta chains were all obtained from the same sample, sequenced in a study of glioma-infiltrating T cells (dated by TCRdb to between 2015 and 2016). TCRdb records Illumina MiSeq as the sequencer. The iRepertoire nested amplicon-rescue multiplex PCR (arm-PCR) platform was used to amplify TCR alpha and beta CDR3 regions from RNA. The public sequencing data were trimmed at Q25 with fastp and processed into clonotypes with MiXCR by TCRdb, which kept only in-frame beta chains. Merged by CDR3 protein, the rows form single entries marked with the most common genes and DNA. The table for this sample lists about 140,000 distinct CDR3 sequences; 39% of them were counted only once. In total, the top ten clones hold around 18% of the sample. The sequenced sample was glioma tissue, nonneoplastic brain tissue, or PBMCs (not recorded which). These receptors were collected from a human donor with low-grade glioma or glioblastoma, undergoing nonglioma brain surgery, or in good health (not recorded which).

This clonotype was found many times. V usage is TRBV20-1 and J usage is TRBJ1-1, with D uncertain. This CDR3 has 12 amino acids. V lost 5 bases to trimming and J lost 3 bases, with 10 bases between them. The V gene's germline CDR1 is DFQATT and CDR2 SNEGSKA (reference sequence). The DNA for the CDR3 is TGCAGTGCTGAACCCCGGGACACTGAAGCTTTCTTT. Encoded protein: CSAEPRDTEAFF.

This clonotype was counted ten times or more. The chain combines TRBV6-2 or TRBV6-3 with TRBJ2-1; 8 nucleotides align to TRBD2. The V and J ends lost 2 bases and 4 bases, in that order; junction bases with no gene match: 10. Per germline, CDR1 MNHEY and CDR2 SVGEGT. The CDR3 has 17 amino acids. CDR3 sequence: CASSYRRTSSGYNEQFF. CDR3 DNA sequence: TGTGCCAGCAGTTACCGAAGGACTAGCTCGGGATACAATGAGCAGTTCTTC.

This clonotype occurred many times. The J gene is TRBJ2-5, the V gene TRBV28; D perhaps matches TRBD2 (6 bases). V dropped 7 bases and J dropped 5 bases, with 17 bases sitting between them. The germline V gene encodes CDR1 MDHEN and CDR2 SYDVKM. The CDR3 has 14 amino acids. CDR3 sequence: CASKGAVSGETQYF. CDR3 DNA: TGTGCCAGCAAAGGAGCCGTTAGCGGCGAGACCCAGTACTTC.

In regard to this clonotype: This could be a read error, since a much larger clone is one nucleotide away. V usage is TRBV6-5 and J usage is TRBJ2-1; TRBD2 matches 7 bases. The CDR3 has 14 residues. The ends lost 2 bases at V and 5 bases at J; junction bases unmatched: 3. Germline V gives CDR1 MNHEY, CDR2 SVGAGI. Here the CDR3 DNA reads TGTGCCAGCAGTTACCTAGCGGTGAACAATGAGCAGTTCTTC. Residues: CASSYLAVNNEQFF.

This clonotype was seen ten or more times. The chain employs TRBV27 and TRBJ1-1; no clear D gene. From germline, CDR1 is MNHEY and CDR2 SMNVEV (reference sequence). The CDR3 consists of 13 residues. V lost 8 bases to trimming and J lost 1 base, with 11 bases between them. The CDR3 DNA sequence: TGTGCCAGCGGATGGGGTCGGAACACTGAAGCTTTCTTT. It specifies CASGWGRNTEAFF.

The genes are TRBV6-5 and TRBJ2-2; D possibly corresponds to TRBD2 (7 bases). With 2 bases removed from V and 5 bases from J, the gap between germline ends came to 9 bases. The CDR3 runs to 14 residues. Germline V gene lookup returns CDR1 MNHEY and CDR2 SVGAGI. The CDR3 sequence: CASSYGGATGELFF. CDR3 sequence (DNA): TGTGCCAGCAGTTACGGGGGGGCGACCGGGGAGCTGTTTTTT.

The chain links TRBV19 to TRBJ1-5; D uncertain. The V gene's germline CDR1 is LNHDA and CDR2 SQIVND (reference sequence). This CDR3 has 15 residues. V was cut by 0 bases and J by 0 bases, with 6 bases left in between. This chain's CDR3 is CASSIDRSSNQPQHF. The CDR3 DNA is TGTGCCAGTAGTATAGATCGCAGTAGCAATCAGCCCCAGCATTTT.

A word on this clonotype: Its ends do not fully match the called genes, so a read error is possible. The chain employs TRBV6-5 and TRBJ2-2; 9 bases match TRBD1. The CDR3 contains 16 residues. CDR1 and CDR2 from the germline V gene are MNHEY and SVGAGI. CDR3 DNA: TGCGCCAGCAGTTTCGGGACAGGGAATTTAAACAGGAAGCTGTTTTTT. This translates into CASSFGTGNLNRKLFF.

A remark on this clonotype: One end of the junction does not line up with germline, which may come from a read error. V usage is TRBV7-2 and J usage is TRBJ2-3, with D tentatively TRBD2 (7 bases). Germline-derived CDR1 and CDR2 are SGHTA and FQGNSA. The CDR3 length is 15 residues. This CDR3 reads CDSSSTGGLTDTQYF. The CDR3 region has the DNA TGTGACAGCAGCTCCACCGGGGGGCTCACAGATACGCAGTATTTT.

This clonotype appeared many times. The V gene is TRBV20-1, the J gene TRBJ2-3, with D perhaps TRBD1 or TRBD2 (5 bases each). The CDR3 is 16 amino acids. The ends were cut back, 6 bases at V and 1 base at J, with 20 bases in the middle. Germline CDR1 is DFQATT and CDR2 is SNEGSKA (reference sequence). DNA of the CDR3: TGCAGTGCAAATACAGGTCCCCTGGGAGGCACAGATACGCAGTATTTT. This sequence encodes CSANTGPLGGTDTQYF.

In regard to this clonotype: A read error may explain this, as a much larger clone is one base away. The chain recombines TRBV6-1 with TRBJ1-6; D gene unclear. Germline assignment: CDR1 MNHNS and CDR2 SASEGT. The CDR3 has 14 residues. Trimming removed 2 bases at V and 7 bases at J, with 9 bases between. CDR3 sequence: CASSEMTKNSPLHF. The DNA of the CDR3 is TGTGCCAGCAGTGAAATGACCAAAAATTCACCCCTCCACTTT.

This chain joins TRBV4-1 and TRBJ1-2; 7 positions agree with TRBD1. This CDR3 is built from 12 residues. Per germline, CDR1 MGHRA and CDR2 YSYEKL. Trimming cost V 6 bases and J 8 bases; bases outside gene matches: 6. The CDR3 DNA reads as TGCGCCAGCAGGGAATGGGACAGCGGCTACACCTTC. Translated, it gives CASREWDSGYTF.

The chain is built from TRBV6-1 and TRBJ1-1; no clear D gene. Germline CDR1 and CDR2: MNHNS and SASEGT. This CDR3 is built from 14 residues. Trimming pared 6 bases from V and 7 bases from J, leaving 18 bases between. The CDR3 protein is CASSLWGSDNEAFF. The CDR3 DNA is TGTGCCAGCAGCTTGTGGGGTAGTGACAATGAAGCTTTCTTT.

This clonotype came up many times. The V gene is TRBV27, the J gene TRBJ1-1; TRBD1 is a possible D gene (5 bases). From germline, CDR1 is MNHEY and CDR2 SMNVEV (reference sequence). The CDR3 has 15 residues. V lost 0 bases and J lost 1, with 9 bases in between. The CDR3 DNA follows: TGTGCCAGCAGTTTATCGTTCGGACAGAACACTGAAGCTTTCTTT. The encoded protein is CASSLSFGQNTEAFF.

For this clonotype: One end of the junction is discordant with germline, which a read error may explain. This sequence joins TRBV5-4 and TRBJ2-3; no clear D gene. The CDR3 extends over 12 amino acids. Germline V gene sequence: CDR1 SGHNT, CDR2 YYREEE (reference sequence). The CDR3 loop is CASSDHKDTQYF. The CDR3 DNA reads TGTGCCAGCAGCGATCATAAGGATACACAGTATTTT.

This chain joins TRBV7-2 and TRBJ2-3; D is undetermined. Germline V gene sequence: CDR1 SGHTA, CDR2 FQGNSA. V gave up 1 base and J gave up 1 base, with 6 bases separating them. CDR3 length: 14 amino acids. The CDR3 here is CASSLVPGTDTQYF. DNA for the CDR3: TGTGCCAGCAGCTTAGTGCCGGGCACAGATACGCAGTATTTT.

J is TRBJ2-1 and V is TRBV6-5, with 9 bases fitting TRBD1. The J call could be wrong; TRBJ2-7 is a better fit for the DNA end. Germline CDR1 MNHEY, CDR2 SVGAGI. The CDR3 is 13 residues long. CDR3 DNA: TGTGCCAGAAGTGGGACAGGGTTCTCCGAGCAGTACTTC. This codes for CARSGTGFSEQYF.

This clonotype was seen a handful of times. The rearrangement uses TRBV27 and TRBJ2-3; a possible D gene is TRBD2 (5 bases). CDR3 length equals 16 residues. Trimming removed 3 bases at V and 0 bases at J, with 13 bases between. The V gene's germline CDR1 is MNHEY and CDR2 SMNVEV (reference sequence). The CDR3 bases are TGTGCCAGCAGTTTGGTGGCAGGACTCAGCACAGATACGCAGTATTTT. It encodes CASSLVAGLSTDTQYF.

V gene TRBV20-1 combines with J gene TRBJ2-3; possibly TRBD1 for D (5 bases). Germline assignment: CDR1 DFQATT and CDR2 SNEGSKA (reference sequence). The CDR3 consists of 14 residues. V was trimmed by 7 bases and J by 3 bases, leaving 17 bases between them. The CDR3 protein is CSVVKQGWTDTQYF. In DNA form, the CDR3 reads TGCAGTGTGGTAAAGCAGGGATGGACAGATACGCAGTATTTT.

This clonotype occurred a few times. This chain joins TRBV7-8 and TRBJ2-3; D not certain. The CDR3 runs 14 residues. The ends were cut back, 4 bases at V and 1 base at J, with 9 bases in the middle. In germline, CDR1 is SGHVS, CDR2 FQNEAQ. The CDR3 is CASSSSPGTDTQYF. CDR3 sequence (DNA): TGTGCCAGCAGCTCATCCCCGGGCACAGATACGCAGTATTTT. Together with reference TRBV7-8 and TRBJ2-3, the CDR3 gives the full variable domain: GAGVSQSPRYKVAKRGQDVALRCDPISGHVSLFWYQQALGQGPEFLTYFQNEAQLDKSGLPSDRFFAERPEGSVSTLKIQRTQQEDSAVYLCASSSSPGTDTQYFGPGTRLTVL.

The CDR3 protein is CASSFWEREGRSDTQYF. CDR3 bases: TGTGCCAGCAGTTTTTGGGAGCGGGAGGGAAGATCCGATACGCAGTATTTT. The rearrangement uses TRBV28 and TRBJ2-3, with 10 positions matching TRBD2. CDR3 size: 17 residues. Germline V gives CDR1 MDHEN, CDR2 SYDVKM. V shed 3 bases and J 6 bases; nucleotides not matched to a gene: 12.

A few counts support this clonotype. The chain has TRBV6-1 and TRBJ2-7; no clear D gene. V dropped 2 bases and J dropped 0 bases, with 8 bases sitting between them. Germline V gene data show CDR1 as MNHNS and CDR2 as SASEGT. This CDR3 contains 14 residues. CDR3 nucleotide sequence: TGTGCCAGCAGTGAAAGTTTGCCCTCCTACGAGCAGTACTTC. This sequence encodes CASSESLPSYEQYF.

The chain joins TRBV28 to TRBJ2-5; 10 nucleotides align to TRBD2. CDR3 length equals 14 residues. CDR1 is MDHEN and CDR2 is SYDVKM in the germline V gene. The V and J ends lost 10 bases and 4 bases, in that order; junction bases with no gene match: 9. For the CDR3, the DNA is TGTGCCACCAGAGCGGGAGGGGCCCTAGAGACCCAGTACTTC. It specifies CATRAGGALETQYF.

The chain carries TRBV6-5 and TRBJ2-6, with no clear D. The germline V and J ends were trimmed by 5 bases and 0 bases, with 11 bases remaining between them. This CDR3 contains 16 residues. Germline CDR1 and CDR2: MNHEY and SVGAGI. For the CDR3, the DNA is TGTGCCAGCAGTCGCGGAACCTCCTCTGGGGCCAACGTCCTGACTTTC. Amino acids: CASSRGTSSGANVLTF.

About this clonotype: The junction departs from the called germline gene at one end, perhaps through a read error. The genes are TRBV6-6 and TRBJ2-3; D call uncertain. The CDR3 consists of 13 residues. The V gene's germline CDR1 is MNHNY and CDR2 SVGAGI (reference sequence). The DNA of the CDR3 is TGTGCCAGCGGTTACCGGTTTTCAGATACGCAGTATTTT. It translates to CASGYRFSDTQYF.

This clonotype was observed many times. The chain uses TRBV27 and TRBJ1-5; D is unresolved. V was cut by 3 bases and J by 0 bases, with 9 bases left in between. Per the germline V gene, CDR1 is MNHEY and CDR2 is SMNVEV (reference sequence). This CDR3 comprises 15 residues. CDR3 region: CASSLGMNSNQPQHF. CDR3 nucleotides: TGTGCCAGCAGTTTGGGCATGAATAGCAATCAGCCCCAGCATTTT.